Listed below are T cell receptor beta chains from one sample, sequenced in a study of neurological immune-mediated disorders. Each CDR3 protein is one row after TCRdb ran MiXCR on the 5' RACE reads. The table has 49,000 or so distinct CDR3 sequences, roughly 17% seen once; the top ten hold under 4.5%. Sequenced sample: PBMCs. The receptors were gathered from a man in his fifties or sixties in good health. Each CDR3 is given with its conserved first and last residue. The D gene is left open where the match is weak. A clone size is listed for some rows: how often the clone was seen (once, few, many), or a class if it is expanded.

cdr3_nt cdr3_aa j_call d_call clone_size v_call
TGTGCCAGCAGTTTCCGACTAGCGGGAGGCCCCGGGGAGCTGTTTTTT CASSFRLAGGPGELFF TRBJ2-2 TRBD2 many TRBV27
TGTGCCAGCAGCTCCTGGGGGGGAGAGACCCAGTACTTC CASSSWGGETQYF TRBJ2-5 TRBD2 many TRBV7-3
TGTGCCAGCAGCCAAGATCTTGTGAAGGGGCCCACTGAAGCTTTCTTT CASSQDLVKGPTEAFF TRBJ1-1 NA many TRBV3-1
TGTGCCATCTCCAGACGGGGTAGGGATCTCTCCTACGAGCAGTACTTC CAISRRGRDLSYEQYF TRBJ2-7 NA many TRBV10-3
TGTGCCAGCAGGCAGCCAGGACGACTTGGGGAGCAGTACTTC CASRQPGRLGEQYF TRBJ2-7 NA many TRBV12-3/TRBV12-4
TGTGCCACCAGCAGCACCGGGTCCCAAAACACCGGGGAGCTGTTTTTT CATSSTGSQNTGELFF TRBJ2-2 NA medium-sized TRBV15
TGTGCCAGCAGTTCACAGGGCGATGGCTACACCTTC CASSSQGDGYTF TRBJ1-2 NA many TRBV28
TGTGCCAGCAGGCGGGGAGTGAACACTGAAGCTTTCTTT CASRRGVNTEAFF TRBJ1-1 NA many TRBV7-9
TGTGCCAGCAGTTACTCTACCGTGAGTGAGCAGTACTTC CASSYSTVSEQYF TRBJ2-7 NA NA TRBV6-2/TRBV6-3
TGTGCCAGCAGTATACTCCGAGGTAGAGGAAAAGAGACCCAGTACTTC CASSILRGRGKETQYF TRBJ2-5 NA many TRBV28
TGTGCCAGCATCCGTCGGGACAGAAATCAGCCCCAGCATTTT CASIRRDRNQPQHF TRBJ1-5 TRBD1 many TRBV28
TGCAGTATTTCCAGGGACCTCAATTCACCCCTCCACTTT CSISRDLNSPLHF TRBJ1-6 NA many TRBV20-1
TGTGCCAGCAGCTACGGCCAGGCCCAAGAGACCCGGTACTTC CASSYGQAQETRYF TRBJ2-5 NA many TRBV6-5
TGTGCCACCAGCTTACGACCTCGGGGGACCAGCAATCAGCCCCAGCATTTT CATSLRPRGTSNQPQHF TRBJ1-5 NA NA TRBV15
TGCAGTGCTGGGACAGGGAACCTAGCCAAAAACATTCAGTACTTC CSAGTGNLAKNIQYF TRBJ2-4 TRBD1 many TRBV20-1
TGCAGTGCTAGAGATTGGGCTAGCGGGAACACAGATACGCAGTATTTT CSARDWASGNTDTQYF TRBJ2-3 TRBD2 NA TRBV20-1
TGTGCCACCAGTCCTCCGGGACTCCAGAACACCGGGGAGCTGTTTTTT CATSPPGLQNTGELFF TRBJ2-2 NA many TRBV24-1
TGCAGTGCTCCCCTGGATCCATTTACGAGGGAGGAGACCCAGTACTTC CSAPLDPFTREETQYF TRBJ2-5 NA many TRBV20-1
TGTGCCAGCAGCCCCGAGCAGGGCGGGCAGTACTTC CASSPEQGGQYF TRBJ2-7 NA NA TRBV6-5
TGTTCCAGCAGTTTGGGACTAGCGGGAGAGCTAGGCGAGCAGTTCTTC CSSSLGLAGELGEQFF TRBJ2-1 TRBD2 NA TRBV12-3/TRBV12-4
TGCAGTGCTAGTGTACAGGGCAGCAAGCCCCAGCATTTT CSASVQGSKPQHF TRBJ1-5 NA once TRBV20-1
TGCGCCAGCAGCTTCACTGTAGCGGGAACTTTAGGGGCCGGGGAGCTGTTTTTT CASSFTVAGTLGAGELFF TRBJ2-2 TRBD2 many TRBV5-1
TGTGCCACTCGGGACCAGGGGGTCACAGATACGCAGTATTTT CATRDQGVTDTQYF TRBJ2-3 TRBD1 few TRBV10-3
TGTGCCACCAGTGAGCCTGGACAGAAAGGGACTAGCGGGAGGGCAGGAACCTACAATGAGCAGTTCTTC CATSEPGQKGTSGRAGTYNEQFF TRBJ2-1 TRBD2 many TRBV24-1
TGTGCCAGCAGCCCTAGGGCCTCGAACACCGGGGAGCTGTTTTTT CASSPRASNTGELFF TRBJ2-2 NA many TRBV7-2
TGTGCCAGCAGCTCGCGGATCCCCGGGGCCAACGTCCTGACTTTC CASSSRIPGANVLTF TRBJ2-6 NA many TRBV7-2
TGTGCCAGCAGCCAGGGGGGGAACTCTAATTCACCCCTCCACTTT CASSQGGNSNSPLHF TRBJ1-6 TRBD1 many TRBV12-3/TRBV12-4
TGTGCCAGCAGCCAAGACGGAGGGGTGAACACTGAAGCTTTCTTT CASSQDGGVNTEAFF TRBJ1-1 NA many TRBV3-1
TGCAGTGCCGGAAGCCGGGAGAGCGGGGCCAACGTCCCGACTTTC CSAGSRESGANVPTF TRBJ2-6 TRBD2 NA TRBV20-1
TGTGCCAGCAATCCAGCGGGAGGGTTTGGCACAGATACGCAGTATTTT CASNPAGGFGTDTQYF TRBJ2-3 TRBD2 few TRBV28
TGTGCCAGCAGCTTAAGCCAGGGGGCCTACGAGCAGTACTTC CASSLSQGAYEQYF TRBJ2-7 TRBD1 NA TRBV7-9
TGCGCCAGCAGCTTAGGCGGGTTACAAGAGACCCAGTACTTC CASSLGGLQETQYF TRBJ2-5 NA many TRBV5-1
TGCGCCAGCAGCTTGGCCCTAGCGGGAGTGGGCACCGGGGAGCTGTTTTTT CASSLALAGVGTGELFF TRBJ2-2 TRBD2 many TRBV5-1
TGTGCCAGCAGTGTGGGGGGCCGGATCTACGAGCAGTACTTC CASSVGGRIYEQYF TRBJ2-7 NA many TRBV2
TGCAGTGCCCTGGTAGGTGACGTACAGTTCTTC CSALVGDVQFF TRBJ2-1 NA few TRBV20-1
TGTGCCAGCAGCCCTTTAGACGGCCGATACGGGGAGCTGTTTTTT CASSPLDGRYGELFF TRBJ2-2 NA many TRBV4-2
TGCGCCAGCAGCTTGAGGCCGGGGGACTTCTCTGGAAACACCATATATTTT CASSLRPGDFSGNTIYF TRBJ1-3 NA many TRBV5-1
NA CSARSDSSYNEQFFGPGKAFF TRBJ1-1 NA NA TRBV20-1
TGCGCCAGCAGCTTACTATCGGAGGACTACGAGCAGTACTTT CASSLLSEDYEQYF TRBJ2-7 NA NA TRBV5-1
TGTGCCAGCAGCTTAAACAGGGTTGAGACCCAGTACTTC CASSLNRVETQYF TRBJ2-5 NA many TRBV5-6
TGTGCCACCGGACAGGGTGCGCTTGTCGGGTCTGGGGCCAACGTCCTGACTTTC CATGQGALVGSGANVLTF TRBJ2-6 TRBD1 NA TRBV15
TGTGCCAGCAGTTCCGCGGGAGGCGTGGAGACCCAGTACTTC CASSSAGGVETQYF TRBJ2-5 TRBD2 NA TRBV6-2/TRBV6-3
TGTGCCAGCAGACCCAGGGGCCGTCACACCGGGGAGCTGTTTTTT CASRPRGRHTGELFF TRBJ2-2 NA many TRBV5-8
TGCGCCAGCAGCTTGGAAGGCAGGGGGGCTCCGAATCAAGAGACCCAGTACTTC CASSLEGRGAPNQETQYF TRBJ2-5 NA many TRBV5-1
TGTGCCATCAGTGAGTCAATGGCCCGCGCTTATGGCTACACCTTC CAISESMARAYGYTF TRBJ1-2 NA many TRBV10-3
TGTGCCAGCAGCGAAAGGACCTTATCCTACGAGCAGTACTTC CASSERTLSYEQYF TRBJ2-7 NA few TRBV2
TGCAGTGCTAGAGGAGGAGGGTACAGGGGAGGTTTTTTT CSARGGGYRGGFF TRBJ1-1 TRBD1 many TRBV20-1
TGCGCCAGCAGCTTAAAGCGGGAGGGAGGCAATGAGCAGTTCTTC CASSLKREGGNEQFF TRBJ2-1 TRBD2 medium-sized TRBV5-1
TGTGCCACCAGCAGGTCTAGCGGGAGATACAATGAGCAGTTCTTC CATSRSSGRYNEQFF TRBJ2-1 TRBD2 NA TRBV15
TGTGCCAGCTGGGGGGGGACAGGGAGAGCAGATACGCAGTATTTT CASWGGTGRADTQYF TRBJ2-3 TRBD1 NA TRBV12-3/TRBV12-4
TGTGCCAGCAGTCCTCAACTAGTATCCTACAATGAGCAGTTCTTC CASSPQLVSYNEQFF TRBJ2-1 NA many TRBV27